This T cell receptor (beta chain) emerged from a study of T cells in localized non-small cell lung cancer. The CDR3 consists of 13 residues. The germline V and J ends were trimmed by 4 bases and 8 bases, with 14 bases remaining between them. Germline V CDR1 and CDR2: PRHDT, FYEKMQ (reference sequence). Assay: immunoSEQ multiplex PCR; the TCRdb copy retains only in-frame clones and omits some. The table has about 70,000 clones, less than 90% seen once. Study-wide points: In uninvolved adjacent lung, T cell clonality reached its highest value, exceeding tumor. Longer overall survival was associated with a higher density of T cells in the blood.

Details on this clone: Its antigen is unidentified.

The source is a male donor older than 55 with stage III squamous cell lung carcinoma. The specimen comprised peripheral blood, sampled before any cancer treatment. This rearrangement joins TRBV13 to TRBJ1-2; D remains ambiguous. The CDR3 region has the DNA TGTGCCAGCAGCTCTTTCTGGAGGGTGGGCTACACCTTC. It specifies CASSSFWRVGYTF.